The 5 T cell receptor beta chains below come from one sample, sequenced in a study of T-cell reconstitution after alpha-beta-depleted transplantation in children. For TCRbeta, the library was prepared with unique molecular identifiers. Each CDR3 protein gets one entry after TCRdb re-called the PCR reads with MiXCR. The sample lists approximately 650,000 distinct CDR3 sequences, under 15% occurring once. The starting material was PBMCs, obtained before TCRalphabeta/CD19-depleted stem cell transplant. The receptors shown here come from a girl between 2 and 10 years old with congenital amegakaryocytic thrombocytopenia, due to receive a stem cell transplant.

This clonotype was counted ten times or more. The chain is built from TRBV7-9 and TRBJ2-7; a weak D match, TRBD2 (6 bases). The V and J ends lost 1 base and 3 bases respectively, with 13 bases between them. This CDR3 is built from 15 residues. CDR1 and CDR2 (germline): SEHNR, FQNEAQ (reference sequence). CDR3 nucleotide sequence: TGTGCCAGCAGCTTAGTGGTGGGACTCAACTACGAGCAGTACTTC. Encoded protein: CASSLVVGLNYEQYF.

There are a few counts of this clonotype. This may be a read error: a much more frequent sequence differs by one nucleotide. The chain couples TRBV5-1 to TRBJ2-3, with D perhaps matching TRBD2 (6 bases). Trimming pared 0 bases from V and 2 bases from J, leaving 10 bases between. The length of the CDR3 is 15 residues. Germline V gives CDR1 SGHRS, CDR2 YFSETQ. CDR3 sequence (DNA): TGCGCCAGCAGCTTGGATGCGGGAAACACAGATACGCAGTATTTT. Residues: CASSLDAGNTDTQYF.

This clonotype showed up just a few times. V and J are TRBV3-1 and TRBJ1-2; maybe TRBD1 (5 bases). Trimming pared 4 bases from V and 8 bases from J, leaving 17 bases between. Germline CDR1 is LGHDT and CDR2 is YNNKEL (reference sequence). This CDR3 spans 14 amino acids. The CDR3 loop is CASSPGRVAGGYTF. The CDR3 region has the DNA TGTGCCAGCAGCCCCGGACGGGTGGCAGGGGGCTACACCTTC.

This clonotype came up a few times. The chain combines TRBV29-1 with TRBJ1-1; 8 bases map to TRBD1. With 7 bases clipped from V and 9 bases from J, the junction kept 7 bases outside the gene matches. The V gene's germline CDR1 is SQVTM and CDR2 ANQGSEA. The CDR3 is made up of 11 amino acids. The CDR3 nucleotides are TGCAGCGGCGGGGGGACAGGCAAAGCTTTCTTT. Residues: CSGGGTGKAFF.

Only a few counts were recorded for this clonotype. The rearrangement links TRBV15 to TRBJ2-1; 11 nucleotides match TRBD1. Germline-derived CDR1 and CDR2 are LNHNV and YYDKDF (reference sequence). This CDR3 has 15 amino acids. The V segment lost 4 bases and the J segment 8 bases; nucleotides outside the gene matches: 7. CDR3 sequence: CATSTRDRGLDEQFF. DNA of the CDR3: TGTGCCACCAGCACCCGGGACAGGGGGTTGGATGAGCAGTTCTTC. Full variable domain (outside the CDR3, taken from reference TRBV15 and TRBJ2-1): DAMVIQNPRYQVTQFGKPVTLSCSQTLNHNVMYWYQQKSSQAPKLLFHYYDKDFNNEADTPDNFQSRRPNTSFCFLDIRSPGLGDTAMYLCATSTRDRGLDEQFFGPGTRLTVL.